Listed below are T cell receptor beta chains from one sample, sequenced in a study of blood T cell repertoires in COVID-19. Produced via immunoSEQ multiplex PCR; TCRdb's table is partial and in-frame only. The sample shows about 300,000 clones, 75% to 90% of them seen only once. Sample: peripheral blood. All receptors come from a man aged 18 to 29 with active or convalescent COVID-19. Each CDR3 is given with its conserved first and last residue. D genes are given only for firm matches. The size of a clone is reported for some rows only, either as once, few or many, or as a class for expanded clones.

CDR3 protein: CASSPGLAGLVGELFF; CDR3 DNA: TGTGCCAGCAGCCCGGGACTAGCGGGGCTTGTCGGGGAGCTGTTTTTT; V gene: TRBV7-2; D gene: TRBD2; clone size: once; J gene: TRBJ2-2
CDR3 protein: CASSVGRGFSGELFF; CDR3 DNA: TGTGCCAGCAGCGTAGGCAGGGGTTTCAGCGGGGAGCTGTTTTTT; V gene: TRBV9; D gene: -; clone size: -; J gene: TRBJ2-2
CDR3 protein: CSASWGSGSTDTQYF; CDR3 DNA: TGCAGTGCCAGTTGGGGTAGCGGGAGCACAGATACGCAGTATTTT; V gene: TRBV20-1; D gene: TRBD2; clone size: -; J gene: TRBJ2-3
CDR3 protein: CASSERASGGYEQYF; CDR3 DNA: TGTGCCAGCAGTGAAAGGGCTAGCGGGGGCTACGAGCAGTACTTC; V gene: TRBV6-1; D gene: TRBD2; clone size: -; J gene: TRBJ2-7
CDR3 protein: CASSLAGGREQFF; CDR3 DNA: TGCGCCAGCAGCTTGGCGGGGGGGAGAGAGCAGTTCTTC; V gene: TRBV5-1; D gene: TRBD2; clone size: -; J gene: TRBJ2-1
CDR3 protein: CASQGQGSETQYF; CDR3 DNA: TGTGCCAGCCAAGGACAGGGCTCAGAGACCCAGTACTTC; V gene: TRBV18; D gene: TRBD1; clone size: -; J gene: TRBJ2-5
CDR3 protein: CSGRTGSYEQYF; CDR3 DNA: TGCAGCGGAAGGACAGGGAGCTACGAGCAGTACTTC; V gene: TRBV29-1; D gene: TRBD1; clone size: -; J gene: TRBJ2-7
CDR3 protein: CASSLVGREIPSGEQFF; CDR3 DNA: TGTGCCAGCAGCTTAGTTGGAAGGGAGATCCCTTCGGGAGAGCAGTTCTTC; V gene: TRBV7-9; D gene: -; clone size: -; J gene: TRBJ2-1
CDR3 protein: CASTKQGAQETQYF; CDR3 DNA: TGTGCCAGCACCAAACAGGGGGCTCAAGAGACCCAGTACTTC; V gene: TRBV7-8; D gene: TRBD1; clone size: -; J gene: TRBJ2-5
CDR3 protein: CASSLWARRDRGSNEQFF; CDR3 DNA: TGTGCCAGCAGCTTATGGGCACGCCGGGACAGGGGTTCCAATGAGCAGTTCTTC; V gene: TRBV7-9; D gene: TRBD1; clone size: -; J gene: TRBJ2-1
CDR3 protein: CASSSNRGKLETQYF; CDR3 DNA: TGTGCCAGCAGCTCAAACAGGGGGAAGTTGGAGACCCAGTACTTC; V gene: TRBV7-8; D gene: TRBD1; clone size: -; J gene: TRBJ2-5
CDR3 protein: CASSPGEGAFF; CDR3 DNA: TGTGCCAGCAGCCCGGGAGAGGGGGCTTTCTTT; V gene: TRBV7-8; D gene: -; clone size: -; J gene: TRBJ1-1
CDR3 protein: CASRIQGTYGYTF; CDR3 DNA: TGTGCCAGCAGAATACAGGGGACTTATGGCTACACCTTC; V gene: TRBV2; D gene: TRBD1; clone size: -; J gene: TRBJ1-2
CDR3 protein: CASSEALSPNQPQHF; CDR3 DNA: TGTGCCAGCAGTGAAGCCCTGAGTCCAAATCAGCCCCAGCATTTT; V gene: TRBV2; D gene: -; clone size: few; J gene: TRBJ1-5
CDR3 protein: CATSPGTPSTDTQYF; CDR3 DNA: TGTGCCACCAGTCCCGGGACACCTAGCACAGATACGCAGTATTTT; V gene: TRBV24-1; D gene: -; clone size: -; J gene: TRBJ2-3
CDR3 protein: CASSGSSGSSYEQYF; CDR3 DNA: TGTGCCAGCAGTGGATCTAGCGGGAGCTCCTACGAGCAGTACTTC; V gene: TRBV27; D gene: TRBD2; clone size: -; J gene: TRBJ2-7
CDR3 protein: CASTNKDRERGYTF; CDR3 DNA: TGTGCCAGCACCAACAAGGATAGGGAGCGTGGCTACACCTTC; V gene: TRBV6-5; D gene: -; clone size: -; J gene: TRBJ1-2